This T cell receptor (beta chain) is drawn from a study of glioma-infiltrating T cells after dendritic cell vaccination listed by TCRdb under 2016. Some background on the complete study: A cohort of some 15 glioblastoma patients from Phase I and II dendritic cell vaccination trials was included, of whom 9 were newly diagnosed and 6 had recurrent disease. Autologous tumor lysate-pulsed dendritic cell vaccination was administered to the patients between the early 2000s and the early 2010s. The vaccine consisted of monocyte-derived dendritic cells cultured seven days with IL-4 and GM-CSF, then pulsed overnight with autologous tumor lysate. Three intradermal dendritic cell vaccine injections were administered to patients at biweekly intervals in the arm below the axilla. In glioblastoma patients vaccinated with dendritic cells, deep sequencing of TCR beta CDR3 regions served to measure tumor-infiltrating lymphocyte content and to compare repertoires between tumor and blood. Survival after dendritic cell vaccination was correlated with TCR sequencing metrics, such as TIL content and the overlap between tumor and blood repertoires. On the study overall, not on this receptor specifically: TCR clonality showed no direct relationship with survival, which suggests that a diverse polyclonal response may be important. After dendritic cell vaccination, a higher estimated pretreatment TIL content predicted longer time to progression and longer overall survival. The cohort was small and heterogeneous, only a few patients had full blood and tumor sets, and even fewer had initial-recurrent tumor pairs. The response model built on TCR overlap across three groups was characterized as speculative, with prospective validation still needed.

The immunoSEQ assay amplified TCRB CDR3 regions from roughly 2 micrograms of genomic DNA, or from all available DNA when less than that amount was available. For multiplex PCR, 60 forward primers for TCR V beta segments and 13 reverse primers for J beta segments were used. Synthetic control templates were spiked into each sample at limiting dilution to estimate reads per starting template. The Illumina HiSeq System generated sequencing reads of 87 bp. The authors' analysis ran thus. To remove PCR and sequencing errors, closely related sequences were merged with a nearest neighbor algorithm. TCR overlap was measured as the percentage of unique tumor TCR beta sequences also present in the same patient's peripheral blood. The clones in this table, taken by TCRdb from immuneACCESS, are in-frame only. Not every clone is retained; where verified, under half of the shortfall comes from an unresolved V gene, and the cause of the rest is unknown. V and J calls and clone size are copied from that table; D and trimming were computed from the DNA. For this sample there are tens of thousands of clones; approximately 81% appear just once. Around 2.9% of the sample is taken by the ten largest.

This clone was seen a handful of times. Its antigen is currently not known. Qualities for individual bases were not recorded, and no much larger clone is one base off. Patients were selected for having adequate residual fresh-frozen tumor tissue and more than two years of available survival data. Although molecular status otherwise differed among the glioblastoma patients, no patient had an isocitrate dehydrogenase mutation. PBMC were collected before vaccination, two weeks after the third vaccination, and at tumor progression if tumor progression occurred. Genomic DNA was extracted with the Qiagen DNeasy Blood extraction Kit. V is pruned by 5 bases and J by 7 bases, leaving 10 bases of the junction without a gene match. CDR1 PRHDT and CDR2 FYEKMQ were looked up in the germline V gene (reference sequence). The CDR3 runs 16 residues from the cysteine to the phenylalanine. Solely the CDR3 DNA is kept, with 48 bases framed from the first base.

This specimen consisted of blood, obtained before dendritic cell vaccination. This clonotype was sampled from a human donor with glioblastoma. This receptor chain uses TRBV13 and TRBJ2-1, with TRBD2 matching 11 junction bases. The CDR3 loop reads CASSPLLAGGGNEQFF. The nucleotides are TGTGCCAGCAGCCCCCTCCTAGCGGGAGGTGGGAATGAGCAGTTCTTC. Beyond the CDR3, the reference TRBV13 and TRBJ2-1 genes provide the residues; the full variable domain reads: AAGVIQSPRHLIKEKRETATLKCYPIPRHDTVYWYQQGPGQDPQFLISFYEKMQSDKGSIPDRFSAQQFSDYHSELNMSSLELGDSALYFCASSPLLAGGGNEQFFGPGTRLTVL.